The rows below give T cell receptor beta chains drawn from one sample of a study of vaccination and CD4 T cells after COVID-19. TCRdb analysed the PCR reads with MiXCR anew, one entry per CDR3 protein. The sample consists of under 25,000 distinct CDR3 sequences, under 30% of them appearing once. These receptors' antigens are unknown. The material sequenced was cultured CD4+ T cells from blood. Receptors originate from a human donor with COVID-19. Both conserved end residues are part of each CDR3. Each record gives: D gene, J gene, clone size, V gene, CDR3 protein, CDR3 DNA. A D gene is named only where the DNA matches it firmly. Where a row states a size, it is once, few, many or the class of an expanded clone; other rows omit it.

TRBD1 | TRBJ1-5 | few | TRBV12-3/TRBV12-4 | CASSGTGSNQPQHF | TGTGCCAGCTCTGGGACAGGGAGCAATCAGCCCCAGCATTTT
- | TRBJ1-6 | once | TRBV19 | CASSMGPLNSPLHF | TGTGCCAGTAGTATGGGACCGCTCAATTCACCCCTCCACTTT
- | TRBJ2-2 | medium-sized | TRBV24-1 | CATSDSGDSLSGELFF | TGTGCCACCAGTGATTCCGGAGACAGTTTGTCCGGGGAGCTGTTTTTT
TRBD1 | TRBJ1-2 | - | TRBV19 | CASRPPGQGYGYTF | TGTGCCAGTAGGCCTCCGGGACAGGGCTATGGCTACACCTTC
- | TRBJ2-3 | - | TRBV7-6 | CASSLNEGLDTQYF | TGTGCCAGCAGCCTGAATGAGGGATTAGATACGCAGTATTTT
TRBD2 | TRBJ2-5 | few | TRBV25-1 | CASSELRSGGGRGTQYF | TGTGCCAGCAGTGAATTGCGGAGCGGGGGCGGGCGGGGTACCCAGTACTTC
- | TRBJ1-6 | - | TRBV5-1 | CASSDTGTNYNSPLHF | TGCGCCAGCAGCGATACCGGGACAAACTATAATTCACCCCTCCACTTT
- | TRBJ2-5 | - | TRBV20-1 | CSARDHQKTQYF | TGCAGTGCTAGAGATCACCAAAAGACCCAGTACTTC
- | TRBJ2-1 | - | TRBV28 | CASSLGGGGHNEQFF | TGTGCCAGCAGTTTGGGAGGGGGCGGACACAATGAGCAGTTCTTC
- | TRBJ2-5 | - | TRBV5-6 | CASSLVGEETQYF | TGTGCCAGCAGCTTGGTTGGCGAAGAGACCCAGTACTTC
- | TRBJ1-3 | few | TRBV7-9 | CASSATGNTIYF | TGTGCCAGCAGCGCGACAGGAAACACCATATATTTT
TRBD2 | TRBJ2-7 | few | TRBV6-1 | CASSTRGGIYEQYF | TGTGCCAGCAGTACGCGGGGGGGAATCTACGAGCAGTACTTC
- | TRBJ1-3 | few | TRBV7-9 | CASSLDSDGNTIYF | TGTGCCAGCAGCCTAGACAGCGACGGGAACACCATATATTTT
- | TRBJ2-3 | - | TRBV7-2 | CASSLTGTDTQYF | TGTGCCAGCAGCCTTACAGGCACAGATACGCAGTATTTT
- | TRBJ2-1 | few | TRBV6-1 | CASSPQSGSYNEQFF | TGTGCCAGCAGTCCCCAGTCAGGCTCCTACAATGAGCAGTTCTTC
- | TRBJ2-1 | - | TRBV20-1 | CSARAPRGLSYNEQFF | TGCAGTGCTAGAGCCCCCAGGGGATTGTCCTACAATGAGCAGTTCTTC
TRBD2 | TRBJ2-1 | few | TRBV10-3 | CAAAGLAVYNEQFF | TGTGCCGCCGCTGGACTAGCGGTCTACAATGAGCAGTTCTTC
TRBD1 | TRBJ2-7 | - | TRBV19 | CASSPGQGSLLSSYEQYF | TGTGCCAGTAGCCCGGGACAGGGGTCCCTCCTTAGCTCCTACGAGCAGTACTTC
- | TRBJ2-5 | - | TRBV28 | CASSLGGGARETQYF | TGTGCCAGCAGTTTGGGAGGGGGCGCGAGGGAGACCCAGTACTTC
TRBD1 | TRBJ2-6 | - | TRBV10-3 | CAIRAGTGDPSGANVLTF | TGTGCCATCAGGGCCGGGACAGGGGATCCGAGTGGGGCCAACGTCCTGACTTTC
TRBD2 | TRBJ2-7 | few | TRBV7-2 | CASSYTGGSSYEQYF | TGTGCCAGCAGCTATACTGGCGGGAGCTCCTACGAGCAGTACTTC
- | TRBJ2-5 | few | TRBV27 | CASSGGGAGETQYF | TGTGCCAGCAGTGGGGGGGGCGCGGGAGAGACCCAGTACTTC
TRBD1 | TRBJ2-4 | few | TRBV5-1 | CASSYRDRGYIQYF | TGCGCCAGCAGCTACCGGGACAGGGGGTACATTCAGTACTTC
TRBD2 | TRBJ2-3 | - | TRBV7-2 | CASSPGLASTDTQYF | TGTGCCAGCAGCCCCGGACTAGCGAGCACAGATACGCAGTATTTT
- | TRBJ2-1 | - | TRBV30 | CAWSAIRVTQYNEQFF | TGTGCCTGGAGCGCAATCAGGGTAACGCAGTACAATGAGCAGTTCTTC
TRBD1 | TRBJ1-1 | few | TRBV2 | CASRGDRGSTEAFF | TGTGCCAGCAGGGGGGACAGGGGGAGCACTGAAGCTTTCTTT
- | TRBJ2-7 | - | TRBV5-1 | CASSGGAGSSYEQYF | TGCGCCAGCAGCGGTGGTGCAGGGAGTTCCTACGAGCAGTACTTC
TRBD1 | TRBJ1-2 | few | TRBV2 | CASSVTGALTYGYTF | TGTGCCAGCAGTGTAACAGGGGCCTTGACCTATGGCTACACCTTC